This TCR beta chain originates from a study of siplizumab effects on memory and regulatory T cells. This CDR3 spans 15 amino acids. V shed 0 bases and J shed 0 bases, with 9 bases lying between them. Germline loops: CDR1 SGHKS, CDR2 YYEKEE (reference sequence). Broader study findings: Naive T cells were seen as more diverse than memory cells and as major alloresponse contributors.

Turning to this clone: No antigen is known for it.

TCRdb's table, derived via immunoSEQ multiplex PCR, lists solely in-frame clones and lacks some. The sample lists roughly 100,000 clones, under 95% occurring once. What was sequenced was CD4+ T cells sorted from blood. This receptor was obtained from a human donor in good health. The V and J genes are TRBV5-5 and TRBJ1-2, with D unresolved. The CDR3 nucleotides read TGTGCCAGCAGCTTGGGAGGAAATACTAACTATGGCTACACCTTC. It codes for CASSLGGNTNYGYTF. The full variable domain, with the rest looked up from reference TRBV5-5 and TRBJ1-2, is DAGVTQSPTHLIKTRGQQVTLRCSPISGHKSVSWYQQVLGQGPQFIFQYYEKEERGRGNFPDRFSARQFPNYSSELNVNALLLGDSALYLCASSLGGNTNYGYTFGSGTRLTVV.